The 15 T cell receptor beta chains below were found in one sample sequenced in a study of OX40 agonist ivuxolimab in advanced cancers. Assay: immunoSEQ multiplex PCR; the TCRdb copy retains only in-frame clones and omits some. The sample has fewer than 65,000 clones, 75% to 90% seen once. The specimen comprised CD4+ or CD8+ T cells sorted from blood, sampled in a trial of the OX40 agonist ivuxolimab. The receptors come from an adult with an advanced solid tumor such as melanoma, head and neck, liver or kidney cancer.

The rearrangement links TRBV9 to TRBJ2-3; D assignment may be TRBD1 or TRBD2 (5 bases each). V dropped 0 bases and J dropped 5 bases, with 13 bases sitting between them. The germline V gene has CDR1 SGDLS and CDR2 YYNGEE. This CDR3 has 15 amino acids. The CDR3 DNA reads TGTGCCAGCAGCGTAGATGCGAGGGACGGAGATACGCAGTATTTT. This gives the protein CASSVDARDGDTQYF.

This rearrangement joins TRBV28 to TRBJ2-5; no clear D gene. The V and J ends lost 2 bases and 1 base respectively, with 11 bases between them. Germline V gene sequence: CDR1 MDHEN, CDR2 SYDVKM. The CDR3 length is 15 residues. In DNA form, the CDR3 reads TGTGCCAGCAGTTTACGCACTCCTAGCCAAGAGACCCAGTACTTC. Amino acid sequence: CASSLRTPSQETQYF. Filled out from reference TRBV28 and TRBJ2-5, the complete variable domain reads DVKVTQSSRYLVKRTGEKVFLECVQDMDHENMFWYRQDPGLGLRLIYFSYDVKMKEKGDIPEGYSVSREKKERFSLILESASTNQTSMYLCASSLRTPSQETQYFGPGTRLLVL.

The CDR3 sequence: CASSQEIVEKLFF. The CDR3 DNA reads TGCGCCAGCAGCCAAGAAATTGTAGAAAAACTGTTTTTT. This chain connects TRBV4-1 to TRBJ1-4; no reliable D call. Trimming cost V 0 bases and J 8 bases, with 7 bases left between them. The germline V gene encodes CDR1 MGHRA and CDR2 YSYEKL. The CDR3 has 13 residues.

The rearrangement joins TRBV30 to TRBJ1-1; D is ambiguous. Trimming took 5 bases from V and 5 from J, leaving 15 bases between them. CDR3 size: 13 residues. Looked up from germline, CDR1 is GTSNPN and CDR2 is SVGIG (reference sequence). The CDR3 spells CAWDVSSLTEAFF. As DNA, the CDR3 is TGTGCCTGGGATGTCTCGAGTCTTACTGAAGCTTTCTTT.

The V gene is TRBV28, the J gene TRBJ1-1; weak D call: TRBD1 (6 bases). Trimming removed 2 bases from V and 4 bases from J, with 11 bases in between. Germline values: CDR1 MDHEN, CDR2 SYDVKM. CDR3 length: 14 amino acids. The CDR3 protein is CASSLATGITEAFF. CDR3 bases: TGTGCCAGCAGTTTAGCTACAGGGATCACTGAAGCTTTCTTT.

As DNA, the CDR3 is TGTGCCAGCACCCGGGAAGGGTGGAGAAACACCATATATTTT. Its translation is CASTREGWRNTIYF. The genes are TRBV5-8 and TRBJ1-3; the D is unclear. The CDR3 consists of 14 residues. Germline V gives CDR1 SGHTS, CDR2 YDEGEE. The V end was cut by 6 bases, the J end by 5 bases, with 15 bases between.

The chain is built from TRBV11-3 and TRBJ2-2; TRBD1 might be the D (6 bases). Trimming pared 5 bases from V and 6 bases from J, leaving 10 bases between. This CDR3 has 13 residues. Germline lookup yields CDR1 SGHNT and CDR2 YENEEA. DNA of the CDR3: TGTGCCAGCAGCGTACACAGGGCCGGGGAGCTGTTTTTT. Translated: CASSVHRAGELFF.

The chain employs TRBV2 and TRBJ1-3; D perhaps matches TRBD1 (5 bases). Germline CDR1 SNHLY, CDR2 FYNNEI. The CDR3 has 15 amino acids. Trimming removed 4 bases from V and 3 bases from J, with 13 bases in between. The CDR3 here is CASSGAPGGGNTIYF. The CDR3 DNA reads TGTGCCAGCAGTGGGGCGCCGGGGGGTGGAAACACCATATATTTT. Based on the CDR3 plus reference TRBV2 and TRBJ1-3, the full variable domain is EPEVTQTPSHQVTQMGQEVILRCVPISNHLYFYWYRQILGQKVEFLVSFYNNEISEKSEIFDDQFSVERPDGSNFTLKIRSTKLEDSAMYFCASSGAPGGGNTIYFGEGSWLTVV.

This clone showed up just once. In DNA, the CDR3 is TGTGCCAGCAGCGAGGGACATATGAACACTGAAGCTTTCTTT. This encodes CASSEGHMNTEAFF. The V call is TRBV7-9, the J call TRBJ1-1; D might be TRBD1 (6 bases). The CDR3 runs 14 residues. V dropped 5 bases and J dropped 0 bases, with 10 bases sitting between them. CDR1 SEHNR and CDR2 FQNEAQ come from the germline V gene (reference sequence).

The chain combines TRBV18 with TRBJ1-2; a weak D match, TRBD1 (6 bases). CDR1 and CDR2 (germline): KGHSH, LQKENI. The V end lost 3 bases, the J end lost 8 bases, and 16 bases lay between the germline ends. This CDR3 has 14 amino acids. The CDR3 here is CASSPKGDGNGYTF. CDR3 sequence (DNA): TGTGCCAGCTCACCTAAGGGGGACGGCAACGGCTACACCTTC. Complete variable domain (other parts from reference TRBV18 and TRBJ1-2): NAGVMQNPRHLVRRRGQEARLRCSPMKGHSHVYWYRQLPEEGLKFMVYLQKENIIDESGMPKERFSAEFPKEGPSILRIQQVVRGDSAAYFCASSPKGDGNGYTFGSGTRLTVV.

This chain connects TRBV6-1 to TRBJ1-5; TRBD1 matches 10 bases. The V gene's germline CDR1 is MNHNS and CDR2 SASEGT. Germline trimming cut 4 bases from V and 6 bases from J; bases unmatched to any gene: 0. This CDR3 is built from 13 residues. The CDR3 sequence is CASSGDRGQPQHF. CDR3 nucleotides: TGTGCCAGCAGTGGGGACAGGGGTCAGCCCCAGCATTTT.

The CDR3: CASSYSFDGAEKLFF. The CDR3 region has the DNA TGTGCCAGCAGTTACTCCTTCGATGGTGCGGAAAAACTGTTTTTT. The chain joins TRBV6-5 to TRBJ1-4; D unresolved. Germline CDR1 is MNHEY and CDR2 is SVGAGI. This CDR3 is built from 15 residues. The V end was cut by 0 bases, the J end by 8 bases, with 13 bases between.

The chain employs TRBV7-9 and TRBJ2-2, with 7 nucleotides matching TRBD2. V shed 5 bases and J 3 bases; nucleotides not matched to a gene: 6. The CDR3 loop spans 15 amino acids. Germline V gene lookup returns CDR1 SEHNR and CDR2 FQNEAQ (reference sequence). CDR3 region: CASSPREFDTGELFF. DNA for the CDR3: TGTGCCAGCAGCCCGCGGGAGTTCGACACCGGGGAGCTGTTTTTT.

The rearrangement joins TRBV28 to TRBJ1-3; 10 bases are shared with TRBD1. The CDR3 is 14 residues long. In germline, CDR1 is MDHEN, CDR2 SYDVKM. V lost 7 bases to trimming and J lost 3 bases; unmatched junction nucleotides: 3. CDR3 residues: CASIRTGGGNTIYF. The CDR3 coding sequence is TGTGCCAGCATTAGGACAGGGGGTGGAAACACCATATATTTT.

CDR3 amino acids: CASSDRGYNQPQHF. The CDR3 bases are TGTGCCAGCAGTGATCGGGGATACAATCAGCCCCAGCATTTT. V gene TRBV2 combines with J gene TRBJ1-5; no firm D call. The germline V gene has CDR1 SNHLY and CDR2 FYNNEI. CDR3 length: 14 amino acids. The V and J ends lost 3 bases and 3 bases respectively, with 9 bases between them.